Presented here are 30 T cell receptor beta chains from one specimen sequenced in a study of control samples from healthy donors and cancer patients. Clones were sequenced by immunoSEQ multiplex PCR, and TCRdb holds only the in-frame ones, with some missing. The sample lists 150,000 to 200,000 clones, about 94% occurring once. Input material: blood. These receptors were collected from a woman between 40 and 50 years old in good health.

The J gene is TRBJ2-2, the V gene TRBV5-1; D may correspond to TRBD1 or TRBD2 (6 bases each). V shed 2 bases and J shed 4 bases, with 12 bases lying between them. The germline V gene encodes CDR1 SGHRS and CDR2 YFSETQ. CDR3 length equals 15 residues. The CDR3 DNA sequence: TGCGCCAGCAGCTTTGTAGGGGGAGGCACCGGGGAGCTGTTTTTT. Its translation is CASSFVGGGTGELFF.

The chain couples TRBV27 to TRBJ2-2, with TRBD2 identical over 7 bases. Germline CDR1 and CDR2: MNHEY and SMNVEV (reference sequence). The CDR3 extends over 15 amino acids. V was clipped by 2 bases and J by 5 bases; unmatched bases: 5. In nucleotides, the CDR3 is TGTGCCAGCAGTTTAGTAGCGGGTGTGACCGGGGAGCTGTTTTTT. It is translated as CASSLVAGVTGELFF.

J is TRBJ2-4 and V is TRBV6-2 or TRBV6-3; D is unresolved. The CDR3 totals 14 residues. V lost 4 bases, J lost 0 bases, and 7 bases lay in between. In germline, CDR1 is MNHEY, CDR2 SVGEGT. This CDR3 is CASSSQLAKNIQYF. DNA for the CDR3: TGTGCCAGCAGTTCCCAGTTAGCCAAAAACATTCAGTACTTC.

The chain couples TRBV3-1 (or the pseudogene TRBV3-2) to TRBJ2-7; 10 bases agree with TRBD1. Per germline, CDR1 LGHDT and CDR2 YNNKEL (reference sequence). The V gene end was trimmed by 4 bases and the J gene end by 5 bases; junction bases not matched to a gene: 8. The CDR3 has 15 residues. CDR3 region: CASSPTGQGTNEQYF. In nucleotides, the CDR3 is TGTGCCAGCAGCCCCACGGGACAGGGGACCAACGAGCAGTACTTC.

The chain employs TRBV19 and TRBJ1-2, with a weak D call TRBD1 (5 bases). The CDR3 contains 13 residues. V was clipped by 7 bases and J by 4 bases, with 13 bases between them. Germline lookup yields CDR1 LNHDA and CDR2 SQIVND (reference sequence). CDR3: CASTLGRAYGYTF. The CDR3 region has the DNA TGTGCCAGTACCCTGGGACGGGCCTATGGCTACACCTTC.

V is TRBV27 and J is TRBJ1-1; D possibly corresponds to TRBD1 (6 bases). Germline lookup yields CDR1 MNHEY and CDR2 SMNVEV (reference sequence). The CDR3 loop spans 12 amino acids. Between the trimmed V and J ends, which lost 6 bases and 4 bases, there was a span of 9 bases. DNA of the CDR3: TGTGCCAGCAGCACAGGGTTCACTGAAGCTTTCTTT. It codes for CASSTGFTEAFF.

This sequence joins TRBV6-2 or TRBV6-3 and TRBJ1-2; 7 nucleotides match TRBD1. Germline CDR1 and CDR2: MNHEY and SVGEGT. The junction had 6 bases not matched to a gene; V was cut back by 5 bases and J by 12 bases. The CDR3 spans 11 residues. CDR3 protein: CASSRTGGHTF. Written as DNA, the CDR3 is TGTGCCAGCAGTCGGACAGGCGGACACACCTTC.

A few counts support this clone. This chain connects TRBV5-6 to TRBJ2-3, with 7 bases matching TRBD1. From germline, CDR1 is SGHDT and CDR2 YYEEEE. This CDR3 has 15 residues. Unmatched junction bases numbered 7, after V lost 5 bases and J lost 1 base. The CDR3 loop reads CASRPRQGRTDTQYF. The CDR3 DNA reads as TGTGCCAGCAGGCCCCGACAGGGCCGCACAGATACGCAGTATTTT.

The chain combines TRBV29-1 with TRBJ1-1, with no clear D. Germline V lookup: CDR1 SQVTM, CDR2 ANQGSEA. The CDR3 contains 12 residues. V was pared by 8 bases and J by 4 bases, with 14 bases between. The CDR3 region has the DNA TGCAGCACACGGGCGGGAAGCACTGAAGCTTTCTTT. Protein product: CSTRAGSTEAFF.

The V call is TRBV7-2, the J call TRBJ2-3; tentative D call: TRBD1 (6 bases). Germline lookup yields CDR1 SGHTA and CDR2 FQGNSA. V lost 5 bases and J 1 base, leaving 13 bases between the germline ends. This CDR3 comprises 15 residues. CDR3 loop: CASSIAGTRTDTQYF. The CDR3 DNA reads TGTGCCAGCAGCATTGCCGGGACACGCACAGATACGCAGTATTTT.

The chain couples TRBV5-1 to TRBJ2-5, with 12 bases fitting TRBD2. The CDR3 extends over 16 amino acids. With 3 bases clipped from V and 5 bases from J, the junction kept 8 bases outside the gene matches. Germline V gene lookup returns CDR1 SGHRS and CDR2 YFSETQ. The CDR3 nucleotides are TGCGCCAGCAGCTCCACCGGGACTAGCGGGCTGGAGACCCAGTACTTC. Translated, it gives CASSSTGTSGLETQYF.

This rearrangement joins TRBV10-3 to TRBJ1-5, with D maybe TRBD1 (5 bases). CDR3 length: 14 residues. Trimming left V 5 bases short and J 1 base short, with 9 bases between. Germline V gene lookup returns CDR1 ENHRY and CDR2 SYGVKD. The CDR3 coding sequence is TGTGCCATCAGTCCAGGGTTGAGCAATCAGCCCCAGCATTTT. Translated: CAISPGLSNQPQHF.

The chain couples TRBV7-9 to TRBJ2-7; TRBD2 matches 13 bases. Germline CDR1 reads SEHNR; CDR2 reads FQNEAQ (reference sequence). The CDR3 is 14 amino acids. After removal of 5 bases from V and 7 bases from J, the junction contained 5 bases not matched to a gene. The DNA of the CDR3 is TGTGCCAGCAGCCCGCCGGGACTAGCGGGAGAGCAGTACTTC. Translating gives CASSPPGLAGEQYF. Supplemented by reference TRBV7-9 and TRBJ2-7, the full variable domain reads DTGVSQNPRHKITKRGQNVTFRCDPISEHNRLYWYRQTLGQGPEFLTYFQNEAQLEKSRLLSDRFSAERPKGSFSTLEIQRTEQGDSAMYLCASSPPGLAGEQYFGPGTRLTVT.

This clone came up once. CDR3 in amino acids: CASSHRGGRRDSPLHF. The CDR3 region has the DNA TGTGCCAGCAGCCACAGGGGGGGCCGCCGTGATTCACCCCTCCACTTT. The genes are TRBV3-1 (or the pseudogene TRBV3-2) and TRBJ1-6; 7 positions agree with TRBD1. CDR1 and CDR2 (germline): LGHDT, YNNKEL (reference sequence). The CDR3 is 16 amino acids. V dropped 3 bases and J dropped 8; count of bases not matched to a gene: 10.

The chain is built from TRBV5-6 and TRBJ1-1; D unclear. V shed 4 bases and J shed 1 base, with 11 bases lying between them. CDR1 and CDR2 (germline): SGHDT, YYEEEE. This CDR3 is built from 14 residues. The CDR3 nucleotides read TGTGCCAGCAGCCGATATACAGCGAACACTGAAGCTTTCTTT. This translates into CASSRYTANTEAFF.

The chain is built from TRBV3-1 (or the pseudogene TRBV3-2) and TRBJ1-6, with D possibly TRBD1 on 6 matching bases. Per germline, CDR1 LGHDT and CDR2 YNNKEL (reference sequence). V gave up 0 bases and J gave up 9 bases, with 12 bases separating them. The CDR3 totals 15 residues. This CDR3 reads CASSQESQGRSPLHF. The CDR3, as DNA: TGTGCCAGCAGCCAAGAGTCTCAGGGGCGTTCACCCCTCCACTTT.

The chain is built from TRBV28 and TRBJ2-7, with D perhaps TRBD2 (5 bases). The germline gives CDR1 MDHEN, CDR2 SYDVKM. The CDR3 length is 13 residues. The ends were cut back, 11 bases at V and 5 bases at J, with 19 bases in the middle. The CDR3 region has the DNA TGTGCCGCTATACGGCAGGCCGGGGACGAGCAGTACTTC. Translating gives CAAIRQAGDEQYF.

Details on this clone: The junction shows a germline mismatch at one end, possibly a read error. The J gene is TRBJ1-2, the V gene TRBV14, with TRBD1 identical over 10 bases. This CDR3 is built from 14 residues. CDR1 and CDR2 (germline): SGHDN, FVKESK. The CDR3 here is CARSQRQGAGGYTF. In nucleotides, the CDR3 is TGTGCCAGAAGCCAAAGACAGGGGGCTGGTGGCTACACCTTC. The whole variable domain, filled in from reference TRBV14 and TRBJ1-2, reads EAGVTQFPSHSVIEKGQTVTLRCDPISGHDNLYWYRRVMGKEIKFLLHFVKESKQDESGMPNNRFLAERTGGTYSTLKVQPAELEDSGVYFCARSQRQGAGGYTFGSGTRLTVV.

The J gene is TRBJ2-7, the V gene TRBV9; D not resolved. The V end lost 0 bases, the J end lost 3 bases, and 10 bases lay between the germline ends. The CDR3 covers 14 residues. Germline V gene data show CDR1 as SGDLS and CDR2 as YYNGEE. The CDR3 DNA reads as TGTGCCAGCAGCGTAGCCTCGCGGAGCTACGAGCAGTACTTC. The encoded protein is CASSVASRSYEQYF.

V usage is TRBV12-3 or TRBV12-4 and J usage is TRBJ1-1; 7 nucleotides align to TRBD1. Trimming removed 7 bases from V and 4 bases from J; junction bases left unmatched: 6. CDR3 length: 13 residues. CDR3 DNA: TGTGCCAGCACACAGGGGTGGAGCACTGAAGCTTTCTTT. The encoded protein is CASTQGWSTEAFF.

The gene calls are TRBV7-2 and TRBJ2-1, with TRBD1 as a possible D gene (7 bases). The length of the CDR3 is 13 residues. The germline V gene has CDR1 SGHTA and CDR2 FQGNSA. Between the trimmed V and J ends, which lost 3 bases and 7 bases, there was a span of 10 bases. The CDR3: CASSLTGTNEQFF. The CDR3 region has the DNA TGTGCCAGCAGCTTGACAGGGACTAATGAGCAGTTCTTC.

This sequence joins TRBV30 and TRBJ2-7; the match to TRBD1 covers 11 bases. V lost 3 bases and J lost 5; bases outside the gene matches: 6. CDR1 is GTSNPN and CDR2 is SVGIG in the germline V gene (reference sequence). This CDR3 region has 14 residues. The CDR3 loop reads CAWSRGQGGHEQYF. Here the CDR3 DNA reads TGTGCCTGGAGCAGGGGACAGGGGGGTCACGAGCAGTACTTC.

In DNA form, the CDR3 reads TGCAGCGATATCACGGGGACTACAGATACGCAGTATTTT. Its translation is CSDITGTTDTQYF. V usage is TRBV29-1 and J usage is TRBJ2-3; tentatively, D is TRBD2 (6 bases). V dropped 7 bases and J dropped 3 bases, with 14 bases sitting between them. Per germline, CDR1 SQVTM and CDR2 ANQGSEA. The CDR3 is made up of 13 amino acids.

V gene TRBV19 combines with J gene TRBJ1-6; 7 positions agree with TRBD1. The V gene's germline CDR1 is LNHDA and CDR2 SQIVND (reference sequence). J gave up 10 bases and V 5 bases, and 8 bases lay outside the gene matches. The CDR3 sequence is 14 residues long. The CDR3 is CASSAQGERSPLHF. The CDR3 DNA reads as TGTGCCAGTAGTGCCCAGGGGGAACGATCACCCCTCCACTTT.

The rearrangement joins TRBV10-3 to TRBJ2-7; D call uncertain. The CDR3 has 15 amino acids. With 2 bases removed from V and 4 bases from J, the gap between germline ends came to 15 bases. Germline V lookup: CDR1 ENHRY, CDR2 SYGVKD. The CDR3 DNA reads as TGTGCCATCAGTGAGCCGGAAAATTCCAAATACGAGCAGTACTTC. Its translation is CAISEPENSKYEQYF.

V is TRBV3-1 (or the pseudogene TRBV3-2) and J is TRBJ2-1; 10 nucleotides match TRBD2. V was pared by 4 bases and J by 7 bases, with 7 bases of the junction left unmatched. Per germline, CDR1 LGHDT and CDR2 YNNKEL (reference sequence). The CDR3 has 15 residues. CDR3 region: CASSPTSGVFNEQFF. CDR3 in DNA: TGTGCCAGCAGCCCCACTAGCGGGGTTTTTAATGAGCAGTTCTTC.

The CDR3 is CASSPSGRGSNQPQHF. The CDR3 DNA follows: TGTGCCAGCTCACCATCCGGCAGGGGATCCAATCAGCCCCAGCATTTT. The chain joins TRBV18 to TRBJ1-5; tentative D call: TRBD1 (6 bases). Trimming removed 2 bases at V and 3 bases at J, with 14 bases between. The CDR3 covers 16 residues. Germline V gene sequence: CDR1 KGHSH, CDR2 LQKENI.

This clone appeared once. V is TRBV9 and J is TRBJ1-4; D gene unclear. CDR1 is SGDLS, CDR2 YYNGEE, per germline. The CDR3 is 12 amino acids. Trimming removed 5 bases from V and 8 bases from J, with 10 bases in between. DNA of the CDR3: TGTGCCAGCAGTGTCTCTGGCGAAAAACTGTTTTTT. Protein sequence: CASSVSGEKLFF.

This sequence joins TRBV6-5 and TRBJ2-1; 8 positions agree with TRBD1. The CDR3 spans 15 residues. V shed 5 bases, J shed 6 bases, and the junction held 9 bases outside the gene matches. Germline assignment: CDR1 MNHEY and CDR2 SVGAGI. The CDR3 sequence is CASSTTGALVNEQFF. The CDR3 coding sequence is TGTGCCAGCAGTACGACAGGGGCCCTGGTCAATGAGCAGTTCTTC.

The rearrangement joins TRBV19 to TRBJ1-1; no clear D. Per the germline V gene, CDR1 is LNHDA and CDR2 is SQIVND (reference sequence). The CDR3 has 13 amino acids. Between the trimmed V and J ends, which lost 3 bases and 6 bases, there was a span of 11 bases. The CDR3 reads CASSISIAAEAFF. The CDR3 DNA sequence: TGTGCCAGTAGTATTTCCATCGCAGCTGAAGCTTTCTTT.